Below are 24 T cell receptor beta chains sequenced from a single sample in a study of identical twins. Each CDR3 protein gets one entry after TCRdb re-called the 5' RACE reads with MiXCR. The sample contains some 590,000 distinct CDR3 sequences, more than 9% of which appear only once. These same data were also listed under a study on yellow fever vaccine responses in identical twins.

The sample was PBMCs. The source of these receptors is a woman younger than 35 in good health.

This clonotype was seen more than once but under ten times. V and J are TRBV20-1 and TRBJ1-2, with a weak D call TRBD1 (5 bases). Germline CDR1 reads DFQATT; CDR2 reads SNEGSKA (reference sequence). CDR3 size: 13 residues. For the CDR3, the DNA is TGCAGCGGTCAAGAAGCGACAGTCTATGGCTACACCTTC. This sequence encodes CSGQEATVYGYTF.

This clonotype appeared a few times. CDR3 in amino acids: CASSDLTRGPGSYEQYF. The DNA of the CDR3 is TGTGCCAGCAGTGACCTGACCAGGGGCCCGGGCTCCTACGAGCAGTACTTC. The rearrangement links TRBV25-1 to TRBJ2-7; D perhaps matches TRBD1 (6 bases). With 3 bases removed from V and 0 bases from J, the gap between germline ends came to 18 bases. The V gene's germline CDR1 is MGHDK and CDR2 SYGVNS. The CDR3 is 17 residues long.

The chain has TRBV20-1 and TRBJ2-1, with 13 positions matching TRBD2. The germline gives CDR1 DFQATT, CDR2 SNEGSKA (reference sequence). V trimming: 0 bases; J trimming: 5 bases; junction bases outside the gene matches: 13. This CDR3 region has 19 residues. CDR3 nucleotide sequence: TGCAGTGCTAGAGATCGGACTAGCGGGAGCTTGGGCACCAACAATGAGCAGTTCTTC. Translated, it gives CSARDRTSGSLGTNNEQFF.

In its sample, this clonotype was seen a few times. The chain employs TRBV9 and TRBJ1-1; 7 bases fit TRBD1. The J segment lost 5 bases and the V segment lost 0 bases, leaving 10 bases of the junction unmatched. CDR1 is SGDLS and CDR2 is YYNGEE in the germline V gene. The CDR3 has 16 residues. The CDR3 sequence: CASSVDPTGLSTEAFF. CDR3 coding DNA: TGTGCCAGCAGCGTAGACCCGACAGGGTTGTCAACTGAAGCTTTCTTT.

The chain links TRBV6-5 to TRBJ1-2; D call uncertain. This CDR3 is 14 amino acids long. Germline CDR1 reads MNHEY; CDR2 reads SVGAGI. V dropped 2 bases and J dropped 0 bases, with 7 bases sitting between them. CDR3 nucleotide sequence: TGTGCCAGCAGTTACGGGTCTCCTAACTATGGCTACACCTTC. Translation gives CASSYGSPNYGYTF.

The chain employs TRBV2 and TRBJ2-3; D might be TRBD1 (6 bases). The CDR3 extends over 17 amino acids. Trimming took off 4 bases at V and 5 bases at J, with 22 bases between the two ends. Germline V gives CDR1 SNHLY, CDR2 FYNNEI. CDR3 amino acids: CASSVVNGQPAGDTQYF. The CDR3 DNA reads TGTGCCAGCAGTGTTGTAAACGGACAGCCGGCCGGAGATACGCAGTATTTT.

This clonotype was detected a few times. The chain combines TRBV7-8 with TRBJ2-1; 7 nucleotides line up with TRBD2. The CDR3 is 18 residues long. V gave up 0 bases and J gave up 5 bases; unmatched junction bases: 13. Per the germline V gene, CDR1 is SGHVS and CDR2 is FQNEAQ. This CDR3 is CASSLASGMRRWHNEQFF. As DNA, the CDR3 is TGTGCCAGCAGCTTAGCGAGCGGGATGAGGCGTTGGCACAATGAGCAGTTCTTC. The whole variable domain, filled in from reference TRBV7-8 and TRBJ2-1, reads GAGVSQSPRYKVAKRGQDVALRCDPISGHVSLFWYQQALGQGPEFLTYFQNEAQLDKSGLPSDRFFAERPEGSVSTLKIQRTQQEDSAVYLCASSLASGMRRWHNEQFFGPGTRLTVL.

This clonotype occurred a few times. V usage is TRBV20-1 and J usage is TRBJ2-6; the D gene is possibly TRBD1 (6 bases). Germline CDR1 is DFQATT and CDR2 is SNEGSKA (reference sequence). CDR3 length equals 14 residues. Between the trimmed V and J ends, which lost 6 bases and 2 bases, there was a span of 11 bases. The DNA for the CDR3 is TGCAGTGCACAGCAGGGGACTGGGGCCAACGTCCTGACTTTC. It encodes CSAQQGTGANVLTF.

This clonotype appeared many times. Here the CDR3 reads CTDPLGRKETQYF. As DNA, the CDR3 is TGTACCGACCCGCTAGGCAGGAAAGAGACCCAGTACTTC. This chain connects TRBV27 to TRBJ2-5, with no clear D. The CDR3 consists of 13 residues. Germline assignment: CDR1 MNHEY and CDR2 SMNVEV (reference sequence).

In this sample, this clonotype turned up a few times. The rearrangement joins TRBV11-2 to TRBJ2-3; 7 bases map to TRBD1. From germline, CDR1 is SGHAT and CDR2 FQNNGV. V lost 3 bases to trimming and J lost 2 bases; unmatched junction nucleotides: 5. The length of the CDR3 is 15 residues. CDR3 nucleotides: TGTGCCAGCAGCTTCCAGGGGGTGACCACAGATACGCAGTATTTT. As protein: CASSFQGVTTDTQYF. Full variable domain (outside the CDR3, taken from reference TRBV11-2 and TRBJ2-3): EAGVAQSPRYKIIEKRQSVAFWCNPISGHATLYWYQQILGQGPKLLIQFQNNGVVDDSQLPKDRFSAERLKGVDSTLKIQPAKLEDSAVYLCASSFQGVTTDTQYFGPGTRLTVL.

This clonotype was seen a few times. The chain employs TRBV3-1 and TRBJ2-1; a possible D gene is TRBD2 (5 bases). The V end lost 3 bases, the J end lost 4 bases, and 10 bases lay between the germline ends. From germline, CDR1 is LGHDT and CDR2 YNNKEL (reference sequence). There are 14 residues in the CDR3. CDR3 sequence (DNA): TGTGCCAGCAGCCACCGCGGGTTGTACAATGAGCAGTTCTTC. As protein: CASSHRGLYNEQFF.

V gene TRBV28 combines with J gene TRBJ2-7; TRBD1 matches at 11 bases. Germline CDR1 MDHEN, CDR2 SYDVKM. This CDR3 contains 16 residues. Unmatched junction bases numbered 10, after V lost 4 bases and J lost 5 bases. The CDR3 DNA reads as TGTGCCAGCAGTTCCCCGGGAGGGACAGGGGGTAACGAGCAGTACTTC. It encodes CASSSPGGTGGNEQYF.

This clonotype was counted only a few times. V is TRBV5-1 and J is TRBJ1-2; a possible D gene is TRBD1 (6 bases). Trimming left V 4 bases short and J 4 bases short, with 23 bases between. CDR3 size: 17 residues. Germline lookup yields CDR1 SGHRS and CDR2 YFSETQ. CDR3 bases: TGCGCCAGCAGCCTGACGAGGGGGGGCGCACAAGTCTATGGCTACACCTTC. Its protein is CASSLTRGGAQVYGYTF.

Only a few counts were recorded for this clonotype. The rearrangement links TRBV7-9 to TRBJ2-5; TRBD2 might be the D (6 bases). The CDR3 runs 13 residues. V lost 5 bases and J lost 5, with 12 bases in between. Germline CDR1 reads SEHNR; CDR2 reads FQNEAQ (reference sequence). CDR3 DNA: TGTGCCAGCAGCGGGGGGTACTGGGAGACCCAGTACTTC. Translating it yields CASSGGYWETQYF.

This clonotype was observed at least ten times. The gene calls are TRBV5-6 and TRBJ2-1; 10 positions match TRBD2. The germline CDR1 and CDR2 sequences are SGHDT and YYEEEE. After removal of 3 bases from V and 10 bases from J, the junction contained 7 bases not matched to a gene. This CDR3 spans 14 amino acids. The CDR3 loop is CASSSLAGVSEQFF. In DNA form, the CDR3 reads TGTGCCAGCAGCTCGCTAGCGGGAGTTTCGGAGCAGTTCTTC.

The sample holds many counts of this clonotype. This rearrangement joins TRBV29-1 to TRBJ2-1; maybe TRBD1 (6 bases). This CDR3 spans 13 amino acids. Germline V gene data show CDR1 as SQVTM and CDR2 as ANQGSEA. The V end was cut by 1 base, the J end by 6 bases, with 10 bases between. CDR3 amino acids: CSVEAGASNEQFF. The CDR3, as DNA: TGCAGCGTTGAAGCAGGGGCTAGCAATGAGCAGTTCTTC.

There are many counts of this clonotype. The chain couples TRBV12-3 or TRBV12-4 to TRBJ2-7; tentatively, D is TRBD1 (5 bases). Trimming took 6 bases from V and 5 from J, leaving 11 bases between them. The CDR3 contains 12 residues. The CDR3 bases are TGTGCCAGCAGGGCCGACAGCAACGAGCAGTACTTC. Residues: CASRADSNEQYF.

CDR3 region: CASSDPERASYEQYF. For the CDR3, the DNA is TGTGCCAGCAGTGACCCCGAGCGGGCCTCCTACGAGCAGTACTTC. The rearrangement uses TRBV12-3 or TRBV12-4 and TRBJ2-7, with D maybe TRBD2 (6 bases). This CDR3 has 15 amino acids. Trimming removed 5 bases from V and 0 bases from J, with 14 bases in between.

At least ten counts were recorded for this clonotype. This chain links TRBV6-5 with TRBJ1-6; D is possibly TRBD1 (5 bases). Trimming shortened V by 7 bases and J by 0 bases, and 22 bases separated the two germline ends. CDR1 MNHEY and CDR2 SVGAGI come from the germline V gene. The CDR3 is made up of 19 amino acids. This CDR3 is CASTSRTYPLSSYNSPLHF. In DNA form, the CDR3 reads TGTGCCAGCACTTCCCGGACATATCCTTTGAGCTCCTATAATTCACCCCTCCACTTT.

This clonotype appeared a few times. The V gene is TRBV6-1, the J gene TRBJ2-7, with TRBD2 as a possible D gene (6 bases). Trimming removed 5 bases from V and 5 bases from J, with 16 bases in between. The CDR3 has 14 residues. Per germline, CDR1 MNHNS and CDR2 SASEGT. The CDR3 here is CASSRDSNQNEQYF. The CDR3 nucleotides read TGTGCCAGCAGTCGGGACTCCAACCAAAACGAGCAGTACTTC.

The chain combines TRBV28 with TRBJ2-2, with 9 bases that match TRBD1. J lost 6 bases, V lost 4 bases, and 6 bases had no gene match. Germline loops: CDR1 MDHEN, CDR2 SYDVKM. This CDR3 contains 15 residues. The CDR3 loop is CASSSGTGIPGELFF. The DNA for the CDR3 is TGTGCCAGCAGTTCCGGGACAGGGATTCCCGGGGAGCTGTTTTTT. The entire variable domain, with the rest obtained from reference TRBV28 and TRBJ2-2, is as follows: DVKVTQSSRYLVKRTGEKVFLECVQDMDHENMFWYRQDPGLGLRLIYFSYDVKMKEKGDIPEGYSVSREKKERFSLILESASTNQTSMYLCASSSGTGIPGELFFGEGSRLTVL.

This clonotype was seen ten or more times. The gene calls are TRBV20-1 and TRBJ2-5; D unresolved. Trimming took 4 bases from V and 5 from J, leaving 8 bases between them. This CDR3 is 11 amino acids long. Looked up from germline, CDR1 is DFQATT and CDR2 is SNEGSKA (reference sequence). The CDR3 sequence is CSATLGETQYF. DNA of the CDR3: TGCAGTGCTACACTCGGGGAGACCCAGTACTTC.

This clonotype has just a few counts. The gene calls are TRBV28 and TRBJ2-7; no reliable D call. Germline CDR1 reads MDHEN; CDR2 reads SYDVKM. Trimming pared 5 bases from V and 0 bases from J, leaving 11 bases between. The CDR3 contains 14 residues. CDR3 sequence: CASSRRPSSYEQYF. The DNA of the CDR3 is TGTGCCAGCAGTCGACGTCCCAGCTCCTACGAGCAGTACTTC.

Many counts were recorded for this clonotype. The CDR3 bases are TGTGCCAGCAGCTCCAGACCGTTAGCTAACTATGGCTACACCTTC. Its translation: CASSSRPLANYGYTF. The chain recombines TRBV13 with TRBJ1-2; D is undetermined. Germline-derived CDR1 and CDR2 are PRHDT and FYEKMQ (reference sequence). The CDR3 runs to 15 residues. Trimming stripped 4 bases from V and 0 bases from J, with 12 bases between. Together with reference TRBV13 and TRBJ1-2, the CDR3 gives the full variable domain: AAGVIQSPRHLIKEKRETATLKCYPIPRHDTVYWYQQGPGQDPQFLISFYEKMQSDKGSIPDRFSAQQFSDYHSELNMSSLELGDSALYFCASSSRPLANYGYTFGSGTRLTVV.